A single sample is the source of the 14 T cell receptor beta chains below, sequenced in a study of PD-1 blockade in classical Hodgkin lymphoma. Produced via immunoSEQ multiplex PCR; TCRdb's table is partial and in-frame only. The sample comprises 10,000 to 15,000 clones, around 80% of which are singletons, and approximately 25% rests with the top ten. Each patient experienced a relapse that followed autologous stem cell transplantation, and brentuximab vedotin exposure varied. CD8+ T cells were isolated from thawed PBMCs by magnetic negative selection. The material was CD8+ T cells from blood, obtained at baseline. The origin of the receptors is a human donor with classical Hodgkin lymphoma.

The gene calls are TRBV7-9 and TRBJ2-7; 10 positions agree with TRBD1. The germline V gene has CDR1 SEHNR and CDR2 FQNEAQ (reference sequence). The CDR3 runs to 17 residues. Trimming removed 1 base from V and 3 bases from J; junction bases left unmatched: 9. The CDR3 DNA sequence: TGTGCCAGCAGCTTAGTAGGGTCCGGGACAGGGGACTACGAGCAGTACTTC. Residues: CASSLVGSGTGDYEQYF.

The count of this clone is one. This sequence joins TRBV28 and TRBJ1-6; D gene ambiguous. This CDR3 is built from 12 residues. Looked up from germline, CDR1 is MDHEN and CDR2 is SYDVKM. Trimming stripped 3 bases from V and 19 bases from J, with 16 bases between. In nucleotides, the CDR3 is TGTGCCAGCAGTTTTCGGGGTACCGATTTTCACTTT. It specifies CASSFRGTDFHF.

A single count supports this clone. The chain uses TRBV7-9 and TRBJ1-2; no clear D gene. This CDR3 spans 14 amino acids. V lost 1 base, J lost 4 bases, and 10 bases lay in between. Germline-derived CDR1 and CDR2 are SEHNR and FQNEAQ (reference sequence). This CDR3 reads CASSLDGVLYGYTF. The CDR3 region has the DNA TGTGCCAGCAGCTTAGACGGGGTGCTCTATGGCTACACCTTC.

The V gene is TRBV18, the J gene TRBJ1-4, with D unresolved. The germline V gene has CDR1 KGHSH and CDR2 LQKENI. V shed 0 bases and J shed 7 bases, with 12 bases lying between them. The CDR3 runs to 15 residues. The CDR3 DNA is TGTGCCAGCTCACCACCGGAAACGGAAGGTGAAAAACTGTTTTTT. This translates into CASSPPETEGEKLFF.

The chain has TRBV5-5 and TRBJ2-7; D assignment may be TRBD1 or TRBD2 (6 bases each). Germline CDR1 is SGHKS and CDR2 is YYEKEE (reference sequence). CDR3 length: 16 residues. The ends were cut back, 5 bases at V and 4 bases at J, with 22 bases in the middle. The chain's CDR3 is CASRDVWGAHLYEQYF. Written as DNA, the CDR3 is TGTGCCAGCAGAGACGTCTGGGGGGCGCACCTTTACGAGCAGTACTTC.

This clone has only one observation. The V call is TRBV27, the J call TRBJ2-5; no reliable D call. CDR1 and CDR2 from the germline V gene are MNHEY and SMNVEV (reference sequence). The CDR3 loop spans 15 amino acids. The V end lost 1 base, the J end lost 0 bases, and 9 bases lay between the germline ends. CDR3 sequence reads: CASSLLQSYQETQYF. CDR3 DNA: TGTGCCAGCAGTTTATTACAGTCGTACCAAGAGACCCAGTACTTC.

This sequence joins TRBV5-4 and TRBJ1-6; maybe TRBD1 (6 bases). Trimming pared 3 bases from V and 6 bases from J, leaving 16 bases between. The CDR3 runs to 16 residues. Germline values: CDR1 SGHNT, CDR2 YYREEE (reference sequence). CDR3 sequence: CASSWGGGDPNSPLHF. Here the CDR3 DNA reads TGTGCCAGCAGCTGGGGAGGGGGGGATCCTAATTCACCCCTCCACTTT.

The chain carries TRBV11-1 and TRBJ2-3; no clear D gene. V was cut by 3 bases and J by 0 bases, with 7 bases left in between. This CDR3 is built from 14 residues. Germline loops: CDR1 SGHAT, CDR2 FQDESV (reference sequence). In DNA form, the CDR3 reads TGTGCCAGCAGCTTTACTGTTAGCACAGATACGCAGTATTTT. This gives the protein CASSFTVSTDTQYF. Complete variable domain (other parts from reference TRBV11-1 and TRBJ2-3): EAEVAQSPRYKITEKSQAVAFWCDPISGHATLYWYRQILGQGPELLVQFQDESVVDDSQLPKDRFSAERLKGVDSTLKIQPAELGDSAMYLCASSFTVSTDTQYFGPGTRLTVL.

The DNA for the CDR3 is TGTGCCAGCAGCTTAGTGGGTGGACAGGGTCTTGTCGATACGCAGTATTTT. Translation gives CASSLVGGQGLVDTQYF. The rearrangement links TRBV7-6 to TRBJ2-3; TRBD1 matches 8 bases. The V and J ends lost 1 base and 6 bases, in that order; junction bases with no gene match: 12. The CDR3 sequence is 17 residues long. Germline CDR1 SGHVS, CDR2 FNYEAQ.

The rearrangement uses TRBV9 and TRBJ2-3, with D tentatively TRBD1 (6 bases). The V end was cut by 4 bases, the J end by 4 bases, with 19 bases between. This CDR3 is built from 16 residues. The germline V gene has CDR1 SGDLS and CDR2 YYNGEE. CDR3 protein: CASSPRGAVLPDTQYF. CDR3 nucleotide sequence: TGTGCCAGCAGCCCCAGGGGAGCAGTATTACCAGATACGCAGTATTTT.

The chain combines TRBV30 with TRBJ2-7; 10 nucleotides line up with TRBD1. V was clipped by 1 base and J by 5 bases; unmatched bases: 5. Germline CDR1 and CDR2: GTSNPN and SVGIG (reference sequence). The length of the CDR3 is 14 residues. This CDR3 reads CAWSAGQGTDEQYF. In nucleotides, the CDR3 is TGTGCCTGGAGTGCGGGACAGGGGACGGACGAGCAGTACTTC.

This chain uses TRBV9 with TRBJ2-6; 7 bases line up with TRBD1. There are 17 residues in the CDR3. V shed 0 bases and J 1 base; nucleotides not matched to a gene: 4. Germline CDR1 and CDR2: SGDLS and YYNGEE. CDR3 sequence: CASSVGSGGSGANVLTF. The CDR3 nucleotides read TGTGCCAGCAGCGTAGGGTCAGGGGGATCTGGGGCCAACGTCCTGACTTTC.

This rearrangement joins TRBV7-3 to TRBJ2-3; 8 bases align to TRBD2. The CDR3 loop spans 19 amino acids. Germline V CDR1 and CDR2: SGHTA, FQGTGA. The V gene end was trimmed by 6 bases and the J gene end by 0 bases; junction bases not matched to a gene: 17. This CDR3 is CASRPMAQRGFSSTDTQYF. CDR3 DNA: TGTGCCAGCAGGCCTATGGCCCAGCGGGGGTTTTCTAGCACAGATACGCAGTATTTT.

The chain couples TRBV5-4 to TRBJ2-5; D might be TRBD2 (6 bases). This CDR3 has 14 residues. In germline, CDR1 is SGHNT, CDR2 YYREEE (reference sequence). Trimming removed 3 bases from V and 5 bases from J, with 14 bases in between. The CDR3 is CASSSTEGGETQYF. CDR3 nucleotides: TGTGCCAGCAGCTCGACGGAGGGAGGTGAGACCCAGTACTTC.